Listed below are T cell receptor beta chains from one sample, sequenced in a study of PD-L1 blockade in urothelial cancer. TCRdb keeps only in-frame clones here, not all; method: immunoSEQ multiplex PCR. The table shows about 44,000 clones, with about 90% occurring only once. Sample: PBMCs, taken around atezolizumab (anti-PD-L1) treatment. The receptors were gathered from a man aged 65 to 79 with urothelial cancer. CDR3s include the opening cysteine and the closing phenylalanine or tryptophan. The D gene is left open where the match is weak. Clone sizes are given selectively: once, few, many, or a class where the clone is expanded.

clone_size	j_call	d_call	cdr3_length	v_call	cdr3_aa	cdr3_nt
.	TRBJ2-1	TRBD2	16	TRBV19	CASSIEASGEYNEQFF	TGTGCCAGTAGTATAGAGGCTAGCGGGGAGTACAATGAGCAGTTCTTC
.	TRBJ2-7	TRBD2	13	TRBV30	CAWSVAREGEQYF	TGTGCCTGGAGTGTAGCTAGGGAGGGTGAGCAGTACTTC
.	TRBJ2-3	TRBD2	16	TRBV19	CASSIDNAGGTDTQYF	TGTGCCAGTAGTATAGATAACGCGGGAGGGACAGATACGCAGTATTTT
.	TRBJ2-3	.	14	TRBV5-1	CASSLGGSTDTQYF	TGCGCCAGCAGCTTGGGCGGGAGCACAGATACGCAGTATTTT
.	TRBJ1-1	.	14	TRBV5-5	CASSMTGMNTEAFF	TGTGCCAGCAGCATGACAGGAATGAACACTGAAGCTTTCTTT
.	TRBJ2-3	.	16	TRBV28	CASSFNRRVGTDTQYF	TGTGCCAGCAGTTTTAATCGGAGGGTTGGAACAGATACGCAGTATTTT
few	TRBJ2-5	TRBD1	16	TRBV15	CATSRESGTGGETQYF	TGTGCCACCAGCAGGGAATCCGGGACAGGAGGGGAGACCCAGTACTTC
.	TRBJ1-1	.	17	TRBV9	CASSPRGLLGVNTEAFF	TGTGCCAGCAGCCCCCGGGGACTTCTGGGGGTGAACACTGAAGCTTTCTTT
once	TRBJ1-1	.	14	TRBV5-4	CASSPDRRSSEAFF	TGTGCCAGCAGCCCCGACAGGCGGTCGTCTGAAGCTTTCTTT
.	TRBJ1-5	.	18	TRBV4-1	CASSSQRTSARAAQPQHF	TGCGCCAGCAGTTCCCAGAGGACGTCGGCCAGGGCGGCTCAGCCCCAGCATTTT
few	TRBJ2-1	.	15	TRBV7-3	CASSVRVGFENEQFF	TGTGCCAGCAGCGTCAGGGTCGGGTTTGAAAATGAGCAGTTCTTC
.	TRBJ2-1	TRBD1	17	TRBV28	CASSLLFRDRGLEWQFF	TGTGCCAGCAGTTTACTTTTCCGGGACAGGGGGCTAGAGTGGCAGTTCTTC
.	TRBJ1-3	TRBD1	15	TRBV6-6	CASRNSGQGENTIYF	TGTGCCAGCAGGAACTCGGGACAGGGAGAAAACACCATATATTTT
.	TRBJ2-5	.	15	TRBV5-8	CASSTREVGKETQYF	TGTGCCAGCAGCACCAGGGAGGTCGGGAAAGAGACCCAGTACTTC
.	TRBJ2-1	TRBD2	16	TRBV6-4	CASSDSGGRPNNEQFF	TGTGCCAGCAGTGACTCCGGCGGGAGGCCTAACAATGAGCAGTTCTTC
.	TRBJ1-1	.	14	TRBV11-2	CASSLDRGVGWAFF	TGTGCCAGCAGCTTAGATCGCGGGGTGGGTTGGGCTTTCTTT
.	TRBJ1-4	TRBD1	15	TRBV6-5	CASSYSRQGREKLFF	TGTGCCAGCAGTTACTCTCGACAGGGCCGGGAAAAACTGTTTTTT
.	TRBJ2-7	TRBD1	12	TRBV29-1	CSVGTGAYEQYF	TGCAGCGTTGGGACAGGGGCCTACGAGCAGTACTTC
.	TRBJ1-4	.	15	TRBV9	CASSSGAGDSEKLFF	TGTGCCAGCAGCTCTGGCGCGGGGGATAGCGAAAAACTGTTTTTT
.	TRBJ2-1	TRBD2	17	TRBV27	CASSLFSGRSSYNEQFF	TGTGCCAGCAGTTTATTCAGCGGGAGGAGCTCCTACAATGAGCAGTTCTTC
.	TRBJ1-4	TRBD1	17	TRBV5-1	CASSPGGTGLSNEKLFF	TGCGCCAGCAGCCCGGGAGGGACAGGGCTTTCTAATGAAAAACTGTTTTTT
.	TRBJ2-3	.	14	TRBV5-5	CASSFAGSTDTQYF	TGTGCCAGCAGCTTTGCGGGGTCCACAGATACGCAGTATTTT
.	TRBJ2-7	TRBD1	15	TRBV6-1	CASSGGTGGVYEQYF	TGTGCCAGCAGTGGAGGGACAGGGGGCGTCTACGAGCAGTACTTC
.	TRBJ2-7	.	15	TRBV6-5	CASSSPSGTSYEQYF	TGTGCCAGCAGTTCTCCTTCGGGTACTTCCTACGAGCAGTACTTC
.	TRBJ2-3	TRBD1	16	TRBV5-1	CASSAVTGASTDTQYF	TGCGCCAGCAGCGCCGTGACAGGGGCTAGCACAGATACGCAGTATTTT
.	TRBJ2-5	TRBD1	13	TRBV4-1	CASSQQGVETQYF	TGCGCCAGCAGTCAGCAGGGGGTAGAGACCCAGTACTTC
once	TRBJ2-7	.	14	TRBV5-6	CASSPVSLAYEQYF	TGTGCCAGCAGCCCGGTGTCCCTCGCCTACGAGCAGTACTTC
.	TRBJ1-5	TRBD1	17	TRBV28	CASRQTTGGRGNQPQHF	TGTGCCAGCAGACAAACGACAGGGGGCAGGGGCAATCAGCCCCAGCATTTT
.	TRBJ2-7	TRBD2	15	TRBV9	CASSITGLAGAVQYF	TGTGCCAGCAGCATTACGGGACTAGCGGGAGCAGTGCAGTACTTC
.	TRBJ2-5	.	15	TRBV11-2	CASSAIRGPQETQYF	TGTGCCAGCAGCGCAATTAGAGGCCCCCAAGAGACCCAGTACTTC
once	TRBJ1-1	TRBD1	15	TRBV7-9	CASSFGDRGHTGAFF	TGTGCCAGCAGCTTCGGGGACAGGGGGCATACTGGGGCTTTCTTT
.	TRBJ1-5	.	16	TRBV28	CASSDGQNYSNQPQHF	TGTGCCAGCAGTGACGGACAGAACTATAGCAATCAGCCCCAGCATTTT
.	TRBJ2-7	.	11	TRBV29-1	CSAFTEAEQYF	TGCAGCGCCTTCACGGAGGCCGAGCAGTACTTC
.	TRBJ2-4	TRBD2	16	TRBV7-9	CASSREGGVAKNIQYF	TGTGCCAGCAGTCGGGAGGGAGGGGTTGCCAAAAACATTCAGTACTTC
.	TRBJ2-1	TRBD2	14	TRBV2	CASRREGIDNEQFF	TGTGCCAGCAGGCGGGAGGGGATTGACAATGAGCAGTTCTTC
.	TRBJ1-2	TRBD1	14	TRBV9	CASSVGDRGAGYTF	TGTGCCAGCAGCGTAGGGGACAGGGGTGCTGGCTACACCTTC
.	TRBJ1-2	.	15	TRBV5-1	CASGENSGINYGYTF	TGCGCCTCAGGGGAAAACTCGGGTATTAACTATGGCTACACCTTC
.	TRBJ2-2	TRBD2	16	TRBV5-6	CASSLMGTSSPGELFF	TGTGCCAGCAGCCTGATGGGGACTAGCTCCCCCGGGGAGCTGTTTTTT
.	TRBJ1-5	TRBD1	16	TRBV19	CASSRTGGRLNQPQHF	TGTGCCAGTAGTAGGACAGGGGGGAGGCTCAATCAGCCCCAGCATTTT
.	TRBJ2-5	TRBD1	15	TRBV29-1	CSVEDRMTGLETQYF	TGCAGCGTTGAAGATCGAATGACAGGGCTGGAGACCCAGTACTTC
.	TRBJ2-7	.	16	TRBV5-1	CASSPDLQGYGDEQYF	TGCGCCAGCAGCCCAGACCTACAGGGCTATGGGGACGAGCAGTACTTC
.	TRBJ2-1	.	15	TRBV5-1	CASSLVGSTLNEQFF	TGCGCCAGCAGCTTGGTAGGCTCGACTTTGAATGAGCAGTTCTTC
.	TRBJ2-1	TRBD1	14	TRBV28	CASRWDRGANEQFF	TGTGCCAGCAGATGGGACAGGGGAGCCAATGAGCAGTTCTTC
.	TRBJ1-5	.	16	TRBV18	CASSPRREVYYQPQHF	TGTGCCAGCTCACCACGACGGGAAGTCTACTATCAGCCCCAGCATTTT